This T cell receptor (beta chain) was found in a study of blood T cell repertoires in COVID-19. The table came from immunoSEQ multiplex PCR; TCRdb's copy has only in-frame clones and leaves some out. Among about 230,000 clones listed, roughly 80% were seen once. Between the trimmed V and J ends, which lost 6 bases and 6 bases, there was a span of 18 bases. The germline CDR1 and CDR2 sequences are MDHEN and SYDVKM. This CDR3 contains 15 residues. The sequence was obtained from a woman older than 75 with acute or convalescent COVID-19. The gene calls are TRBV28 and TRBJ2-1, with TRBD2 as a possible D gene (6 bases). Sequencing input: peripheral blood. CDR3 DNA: TGTGCCAGCAGAACTCCGGGACTCCTCTCCAATGAGCAGTTCTTC. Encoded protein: CASRTPGLLSNEQFF.